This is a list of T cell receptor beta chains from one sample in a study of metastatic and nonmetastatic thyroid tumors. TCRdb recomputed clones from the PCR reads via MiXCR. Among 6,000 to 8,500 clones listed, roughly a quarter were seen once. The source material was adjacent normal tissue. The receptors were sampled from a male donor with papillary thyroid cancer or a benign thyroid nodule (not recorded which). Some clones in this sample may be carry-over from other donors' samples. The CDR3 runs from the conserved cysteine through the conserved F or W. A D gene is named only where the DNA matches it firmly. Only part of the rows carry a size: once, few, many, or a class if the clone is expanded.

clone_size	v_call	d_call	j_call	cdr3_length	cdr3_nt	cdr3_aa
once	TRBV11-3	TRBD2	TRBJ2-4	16	TGTGCCAGCAGCGTCCGCCGGTGGCTAGCGGGCCGTATTCAGTACTTC	CASSVRRWLAGRIQYF
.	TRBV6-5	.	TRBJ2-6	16	TGTGCCAGCAGTGACTCCCGGGGCTCTGGGGCCAACGTCCTGACTTTC	CASSDSRGSGANVLTF
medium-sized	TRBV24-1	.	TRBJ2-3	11	TGTGCCACCAGTGACACAGATACGCAGTATTTT	CATSDTDTQYF
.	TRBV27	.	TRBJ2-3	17	TGTGCCAGCAGTTTATCGGGGATAGCTGTTGGCACAGATACGCAGTATTTT	CASSLSGIAVGTDTQYF
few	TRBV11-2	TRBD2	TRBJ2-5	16	TGTGCCAGCAGCCCGCGTCGTGGTTTGGGGGGGGAGACCCAGTACTTC	CASSPRRGLGGETQYF
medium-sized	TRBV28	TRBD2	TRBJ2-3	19	TGTGCCAGCAGTTCCTATCCCAACCCAAGCGGGAGAGGCACAGATACGCAGTATTTT	CASSSYPNPSGRGTDTQYF
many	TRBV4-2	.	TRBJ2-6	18	TGTGCCAGCAGCCAAGATCTTTTGGGTCGGGCAGGGGCCAACGTCCTGACTTTC	CASSQDLLGRAGANVLTF
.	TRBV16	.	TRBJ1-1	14	TGTGCCAGCAGCCCGACAGGTCGGTACACTGAAGCTTTCTTT	CASSPTGRYTEAFF
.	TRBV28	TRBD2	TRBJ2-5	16	TGTGCCAGCAGCCAGGCTCTAGCGGGGCGACAAGAGACCCAGTACTTC	CASSQALAGRQETQYF
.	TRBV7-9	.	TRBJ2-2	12	TGTGCCCACATTACGAACACCGGGGAGCTGTTTTTT	CAHITNTGELFF
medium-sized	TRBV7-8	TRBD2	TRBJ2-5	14	TGTGCCAGCAGCCACCCCGGGAGGGGAGAGACCCAGTACTTC	CASSHPGRGETQYF
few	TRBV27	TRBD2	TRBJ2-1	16	TGTGCCAGCATTAGCGGGAGGGCCTCTCCAAACCATGAGCAGTTCTTC	CASISGRASPNHEQFF
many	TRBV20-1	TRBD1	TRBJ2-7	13	TGCAGTCCTAGTGGGGGACAGACCTACGAGCAGTACTTC	CSPSGGQTYEQYF